The 22 T cell receptor beta chains below all came from one sample that was sequenced in a study of blood T cell repertoires in COVID-19. Generated by immunoSEQ multiplex PCR, the TCRdb table keeps only in-frame clones and is missing some. The top ten clones hold roughly 15% of a sample with over 65,000 clones, 82% of them seen once. Source material: peripheral blood. Receptor source: a man of 80 years or more with active COVID-19.

CDR3 bases: TGTGCCAGCTCACTCCGGGACACAGATACGCAGTATTTT. This sequence encodes CASSLRDTDTQYF. This chain uses TRBV18 with TRBJ2-3, with D perhaps matching TRBD2 (5 bases). The V end lost 4 bases, the J end lost 2 bases, and 7 bases lay between the germline ends. The CDR3 length is 13 residues. CDR1 is KGHSH, CDR2 LQKENI, per germline. The full variable domain, its missing parts supplied by reference TRBV18 and TRBJ2-3, is NAGVMQNPRHLVRRRGQEARLRCSPMKGHSHVYWYRQLPEEGLKFMVYLQKENIIDESGMPKERFSAEFPKEGPSILRIQQVVRGDSAAYFCASSLRDTDTQYFGPGTRLTVL.

This rearrangement joins TRBV7-2 to TRBJ2-7, with 8 bases that match TRBD1. Germline loops: CDR1 SGHTA, CDR2 FQGNSA. The CDR3 sequence is 14 residues long. The V gene end was trimmed by 0 bases and the J gene end by 5 bases; junction bases not matched to a gene: 3. CDR3 region: CASSLARGRNEQYF. The CDR3 bases are TGTGCCAGCAGCTTAGCCAGGGGGCGAAACGAGCAGTACTTC.

V is TRBV7-2 and J is TRBJ2-1; 10 bases align to TRBD2. Looked up from germline, CDR1 is SGHTA and CDR2 is FQGNSA. Unmatched junction bases numbered 2, after V lost 2 bases and J lost 7 bases. This CDR3 is 14 amino acids long. The CDR3 loop reads CASSLKLAGNEQFF. The CDR3 DNA reads as TGTGCCAGCAGCTTAAAACTAGCGGGGAATGAGCAGTTCTTC.

This clone has only a few counts. The chain links TRBV4-1 to TRBJ1-5; possibly TRBD1 for D (5 bases). Germline CDR1 and CDR2: MGHRA and YSYEKL. The length of the CDR3 is 16 residues. V gave up 0 bases and J gave up 6 bases, with 15 bases separating them. The CDR3: CASSQDQGSPSQPQHF. Written as DNA, the CDR3 is TGCGCCAGCAGCCAAGATCAGGGATCCCCCAGTCAGCCCCAGCATTTT.

V usage is TRBV4-3 and J usage is TRBJ1-2; weak D call: TRBD1 (5 bases). Trimming shortened V by 11 bases and J by 6 bases, and 25 bases separated the two germline ends. The CDR3 extends over 15 amino acids. The germline CDR1 and CDR2 sequences are LGHNA and YSLEER. The CDR3, as DNA: TGCGCCCCCCGCCGGGGGGGTGTTGAAGCCGATGGCTACACCTTC. Translated, it gives CAPRRGGVEADGYTF.

The chain has TRBV10-3 and TRBJ2-5, with 13 nucleotides matching TRBD2. The junction had 2 bases not matched to a gene; V was cut back by 6 bases and J by 1 base. Per germline, CDR1 ENHRY and CDR2 SYGVKD. The CDR3 is 15 amino acids. In nucleotides, the CDR3 is TGTGCCATCAGGGGGACTAGCGGGACCCAAGAGACCCAGTACTTC. This gives the protein CAIRGTSGTQETQYF.

The chain joins TRBV7-8 to TRBJ2-5; 9 bases match TRBD2. Germline lookup yields CDR1 SGHVS and CDR2 FQNEAQ. The CDR3 is 16 residues long. After removal of 5 bases from V and 5 bases from J, the junction contained 12 bases not matched to a gene. DNA for the CDR3: TGTGCCAGCAGCCTCTCCTTTAGCGGGGGAGATGAGACCCAGTACTTC. It translates to CASSLSFSGGDETQYF.

The rearrangement uses TRBV6-2 or TRBV6-3 and TRBJ2-7; 7 bases fit TRBD2. J lost 2 bases, V lost 5 bases, and 9 bases had no gene match. The V gene's germline CDR1 is MNHEY and CDR2 SVGEGT. The CDR3 consists of 15 residues. The CDR3 reads CASSTITSVTYEQYF. The CDR3 DNA is TGTGCCAGCAGTACAATAACTAGCGTTACCTACGAGCAGTACTTC.

CDR3 loop: CASSFPLSGTSYF. The CDR3 region has the DNA TGTGCCAGCAGTTTTCCCCTTTCTGGGACTAGCTACTTC. The V call is TRBV5-6, the J call TRBJ2-5; TRBD2 matches at 9 bases. The V segment lost 5 bases and the J segment 14 bases; nucleotides outside the gene matches: 13. The CDR3 is 13 amino acids. Per germline, CDR1 SGHDT and CDR2 YYEEEE.

This sequence joins TRBV5-4 and TRBJ2-7; D is perhaps TRBD2 (6 bases). The germline CDR1 and CDR2 sequences are SGHNT and YYREEE (reference sequence). Trimming stripped 0 bases from V and 6 bases from J, with 16 bases between. This CDR3 spans 15 amino acids. CDR3 sequence (DNA): TGTGCCAGCAGCTTGGGGGGGACTGTCCACTTCGAGCAGTACTTC. Amino acids: CASSLGGTVHFEQYF.

In this sample, this clone turned up a few times. The chain combines TRBV5-8 with TRBJ2-3; D possibly corresponds to TRBD1 (5 bases). Germline CDR1 SGHTS, CDR2 YDEGEE. Trimming shortened V by 4 bases and J by 0 bases, and 12 bases separated the two germline ends. The CDR3 covers 15 residues. In DNA form, the CDR3 reads TGTGCCAGCAGCCTAGGGGCAGCCAGCACAGATACGCAGTATTTT. This codes for CASSLGAASTDTQYF.

The V and J genes are TRBV30 and TRBJ2-7; TRBD2 matches at 14 bases. In germline, CDR1 is GTSNPN, CDR2 SVGIG (reference sequence). CDR3 length: 16 residues. V lost 4 bases and J lost 0; bases outside the gene matches: 5. CDR3 nucleotides: TGTGCCTGGACCCCTGGACTAGCGGGAGGCTCCTACGAGCAGTACTTC. It translates to CAWTPGLAGGSYEQYF. Combining the CDR3 with reference TRBV30 and TRBJ2-7 gives the whole variable domain SQTIHQWPATLVQPVGSPLSLECTVEGTSNPNLYWYRQAAGRGLQLLFYSVGIGQISSEVPQNLSASRPQDRQFILSSKKLLLSDSGFYLCAWTPGLAGGSYEQYFGPGTRLTVT.

This sequence joins TRBV11-2 and TRBJ2-3; 14 nucleotides agree with TRBD2. With V trimmed by 5 bases and J by 1 base, 8 bases remained unmatched. CDR3 length: 18 amino acids. From germline, CDR1 is SGHAT and CDR2 FQNNGV. The DNA of the CDR3 is TGTGCCAGCAGCCGAGCCCTGACTAGCGGGGGGGGCACAGATACGCAGTATTTT. Its protein product is CASSRALTSGGGTDTQYF.

The gene calls are TRBV7-3 and TRBJ2-3, with 14 bases aligning to TRBD2. The CDR3 has 16 amino acids. With 6 bases clipped from V and 6 bases from J, the junction kept 8 bases outside the gene matches. The germline V gene has CDR1 SGHTA and CDR2 FQGTGA. CDR3 sequence (DNA): TGTGCCAGCAGGTCTACCGGGACTAGCGGGAGTGATACGCAGTATTTT. Translating gives CASRSTGTSGSDTQYF.

The gene calls are TRBV27 and TRBJ2-7; TRBD2 is a possible D gene (6 bases). The CDR3 covers 17 residues. Deletions cut 5 bases from V and 4 bases from J, with 24 bases between. CDR1 MNHEY and CDR2 SMNVEV come from the germline V gene (reference sequence). Here the CDR3 DNA reads TGTGCCAGCAGTCCGACCTCGGGGGTAGGAGTAGGGTACGAGCAGTACTTC. It translates to CASSPTSGVGVGYEQYF.

V gene TRBV20-1 combines with J gene TRBJ2-7, with a possible D match to TRBD1 (5 bases). The CDR3 length is 14 residues. The V and J ends lost 3 bases and 2 bases respectively, with 14 bases between them. Germline CDR1 reads DFQATT; CDR2 reads SNEGSKA (reference sequence). This CDR3 reads CSASVQGRTYEQYF. Here the CDR3 DNA reads TGCAGTGCTAGTGTTCAGGGTAGGACCTACGAGCAGTACTTC.

The sample holds one count of this clone. The chain joins TRBV23-1 to TRBJ2-1; 11 nucleotides line up with TRBD2. TRBV23-1 is an open reading frame whose function is uncertain. CDR3 length equals 17 residues. V was clipped by 3 bases and J by 8 bases; unmatched bases: 12. The CDR3 protein is CASSHRYGLAGFDEQFF. DNA for the CDR3: TGCGCCAGCAGTCATCGTTATGGACTAGCGGGCTTCGATGAGCAGTTCTTC.

The genes are TRBV11-2 and TRBJ2-1, with 9 positions matching TRBD2. V lost 1 base, J lost 4 bases, and 2 bases stayed unmatched. The CDR3 is 15 residues long. Germline lookup yields CDR1 SGHAT and CDR2 FQNNGV. CDR3: CASSLAAGGYNEQFF. CDR3 nucleotide sequence: TGTGCCAGCAGCTTAGCGGCGGGAGGGTACAATGAGCAGTTCTTC.

The CDR3 DNA follows: TGCAGCGTTAACAGGGCTGGGGCCAACGTCCTGACTTTC. This codes for CSVNRAGANVLTF. The V gene is TRBV29-1, the J gene TRBJ2-6; TRBD1 is a possible D gene (6 bases). The CDR3 length is 13 residues. Per germline, CDR1 SQVTM and CDR2 ANQGSEA. The germline V and J ends were trimmed by 5 bases and 2 bases, with 7 bases remaining between them.

This rearrangement joins TRBV25-1 to TRBJ1-3, with D hard to call. The CDR3 extends over 15 amino acids. Between the trimmed V and J ends, which lost 3 bases and 1 base, there was a span of 10 bases. From germline, CDR1 is MGHDK and CDR2 SYGVNS. The chain's CDR3 is CASSDSGGSGNTIYF. The DNA of the CDR3 is TGTGCCAGCAGTGACAGCGGAGGATCTGGAAACACCATATATTTT.

The chain has TRBV7-7 and TRBJ1-2, with 7 bases that match TRBD1. CDR3 size: 15 residues. Germline-derived CDR1 and CDR2 are SSHAT and FNYEAQ (reference sequence). Germline trimming cut 5 bases from V and 2 bases from J; bases unmatched to any gene: 8. CDR3 nucleotides: TGTGCCAGCAGCCCGCGCCCGACAGGGAACTATGGCTACACCTTC. Its translation is CASSPRPTGNYGYTF.

The chain is built from TRBV7-9 and TRBJ1-1; TRBD1 agrees at 7 bases. Trimming at V came to 5 bases and at J to 5 bases, leaving 5 bases not matched to a gene. CDR1 is SEHNR and CDR2 is FQNEAQ in the germline V gene (reference sequence). The CDR3 contains 13 residues. CDR3 DNA: TGTGCCAGCAGCCAACAGGGGAGGACTGAAGCTTTCTTT. Its protein product is CASSQQGRTEAFF. The variable domain in full, with the rest retrieved from reference TRBV7-9 and TRBJ1-1, is DTGVSQNPRHKITKRGQNVTFRCDPISEHNRLYWYRQTLGQGPEFLTYFQNEAQLEKSRLLSDRFSAERPKGSFSTLEIQRTEQGDSAMYLCASSQQGRTEAFFGQGTRLTVV.